The rows below give T cell receptor beta chains drawn from one sample of a study of cytomegalovirus exposure and HLA in healthy donors. The data were produced by immunoSEQ multiplex PCR, yet TCRdb's version contains in-frame clones alone and is incomplete. The table shows 150,000 to 200,000 clones, with 73% occurring only once. The specimen sequenced was PBMCs. The source of these receptors is a woman under 40 in good health and CMV-seronegative. Each CDR3 is given with its conserved first and last residue. The D gene is left open where the match is weak. Expanded clones get a size class; other rows say once, few or many, or leave the size out.

j_gene: TRBJ1-1; abundance: once; d_gene: TRBD1; v_gene: TRBV4-1; CDR3nt: TGCGCCAGCAGCCAGGCGACAGGGGGCCTATGGAACACTGAAGCTTTCTTT; CDR3aa: CASSQATGGLWNTEAFF
j_gene: TRBJ2-7; abundance: few; d_gene: TRBD1; v_gene: TRBV28; CDR3nt: TGTGCCAGCAGTTCTCTGACAGGGGCAAACGAGCAGTACTTC; CDR3aa: CASSSLTGANEQYF
j_gene: TRBJ2-2; abundance: NA; d_gene: NA; v_gene: TRBV7-9; CDR3nt: TGTGCCAGCAGCTTCATGGGCCCTACGAACACCGGGGAGCTGTTTTTT; CDR3aa: CASSFMGPTNTGELFF
j_gene: TRBJ1-4; abundance: once; d_gene: TRBD1; v_gene: TRBV5-4; CDR3nt: TGTGCCAGCAGCTCACAGACAGGGGGCAATGAAAAACTGTTTTTT; CDR3aa: CASSSQTGGNEKLFF
j_gene: TRBJ1-6; abundance: NA; d_gene: NA; v_gene: TRBV7-9; CDR3nt: TGTGCCAGCAGCTTATGGGGGCATAGGGATTCACCCCTCCACTTT; CDR3aa: CASSLWGHRDSPLHF
j_gene: TRBJ2-7; abundance: many; d_gene: TRBD1; v_gene: TRBV7-6; CDR3nt: TGTGCCAGCAGTTTAGGACAGGGTGGCGCCTACGAGCAGTACTTC; CDR3aa: CASSLGQGGAYEQYF
j_gene: TRBJ1-5; abundance: NA; d_gene: TRBD1; v_gene: TRBV4-1; CDR3nt: TGCGCCAGCAGCCAAGGAGGGGGCCGCAATCAGCCCCAGCATTTT; CDR3aa: CASSQGGGRNQPQHF
j_gene: TRBJ2-1; abundance: NA; d_gene: NA; v_gene: TRBV15; CDR3nt: TGTGCCACCAGCAGAGATATGCCGGATGAGCAGTTCTTC; CDR3aa: CATSRDMPDEQFF
j_gene: TRBJ1-3; abundance: NA; d_gene: NA; v_gene: TRBV7-6; CDR3nt: TGTGCCAGCAGCCCCGGGGGGGGGTCTGGAAACACCATATATTTT; CDR3aa: CASSPGGGSGNTIYF
j_gene: TRBJ2-2; abundance: once; d_gene: NA; v_gene: TRBV7-9; CDR3nt: TGTGCCAGCAGCTTAGATCCAGGGCGGCGGACCGGGGAGCTGTTTTTT; CDR3aa: CASSLDPGRRTGELFF
j_gene: TRBJ2-3; abundance: NA; d_gene: NA; v_gene: TRBV14; CDR3nt: TGTGCCAGCAGCCAATGGCGGGGCGCGGAACAACGCACAGATACGCAGTATTTT; CDR3aa: CASSQWRGAEQRTDTQYF
j_gene: TRBJ2-7; abundance: NA; d_gene: TRBD2; v_gene: TRBV29-1; CDR3nt: TGCAGCGTTGATCGGGGGGTTGGGGGCGAGCAGTACTTC; CDR3aa: CSVDRGVGGEQYF
j_gene: TRBJ2-7; abundance: NA; d_gene: NA; v_gene: TRBV19; CDR3nt: TGTGCCAGTAGTATAGGCGTGCAAAGCTACGAGCAGTACTTC; CDR3aa: CASSIGVQSYEQYF
j_gene: TRBJ2-7; abundance: NA; d_gene: TRBD1; v_gene: TRBV2; CDR3nt: TGTGCCAGCAGTGAAGCGCTTCGACAGGGGCAGTACTTC; CDR3aa: CASSEALRQGQYF
j_gene: TRBJ2-7; abundance: NA; d_gene: TRBD2; v_gene: TRBV5-4; CDR3nt: TGTGCCAGCAGCTTTGGTAGCGGGGAGTACGAGCAGTACTTC; CDR3aa: CASSFGSGEYEQYF
j_gene: TRBJ1-2; abundance: NA; d_gene: NA; v_gene: TRBV4-1; CDR3nt: TGCGCCAGCAGCCAACAGGGCCTTAACTATGGCTACACCTTC; CDR3aa: CASSQQGLNYGYTF
j_gene: TRBJ1-6; abundance: few; d_gene: NA; v_gene: TRBV4-1; CDR3nt: TGCGCCAGCAGCCAAGTTGCGGAAAATTCACCCCTCCACTTT; CDR3aa: CASSQVAENSPLHF
j_gene: TRBJ2-1; abundance: NA; d_gene: TRBD2; v_gene: TRBV18; CDR3nt: TGTGCCAGCTCACTAACTAGCGGGAGGAGCAATGAGCAGTTCTTC; CDR3aa: CASSLTSGRSNEQFF
j_gene: TRBJ1-2; abundance: NA; d_gene: TRBD1; v_gene: TRBV19; CDR3nt: TGTGCCAGTAGGGACAGGAACTATGGCTACACCTTC; CDR3aa: CASRDRNYGYTF
j_gene: TRBJ1-1; abundance: NA; d_gene: NA; v_gene: TRBV4-2; CDR3nt: TGTGCCAGCATCGGAGAGGGAGTCACTGAAGCTTTCTTT; CDR3aa: CASIGEGVTEAFF
j_gene: TRBJ1-2; abundance: NA; d_gene: TRBD1; v_gene: TRBV7-2; CDR3nt: TGTGCCAGCAGTTCCGGACAGGGGGATGGCTACACCTTC; CDR3aa: CASSSGQGDGYTF
j_gene: TRBJ2-7; abundance: NA; d_gene: NA; v_gene: TRBV27; CDR3nt: TGTGCCAGTTGGGCGGGCCACGAGCAGTACTTC; CDR3aa: CASWAGHEQYF
j_gene: TRBJ1-4; abundance: few; d_gene: NA; v_gene: TRBV18; CDR3nt: TGTGCCAGCTCACCACAGGACAGCTCTAATGAAAAACTGTTTTTT; CDR3aa: CASSPQDSSNEKLFF
j_gene: TRBJ1-5; abundance: NA; d_gene: TRBD1; v_gene: TRBV2; CDR3nt: TGTGCCAGCAGTGAGGGTGGACAGGGAAGTCAGCCCCAGCATTTT; CDR3aa: CASSEGGQGSQPQHF
j_gene: TRBJ1-5; abundance: once; d_gene: NA; v_gene: TRBV11-1; CDR3nt: TGTGCCAGCAGCCCGTCGGCAGGGCGGCCCCAGCATTTT; CDR3aa: CASSPSAGRPQHF
j_gene: TRBJ2-5; abundance: NA; d_gene: NA; v_gene: TRBV4-3; CDR3nt: TGCGCCAGCAGCCAAGATAACACAGGGCGAGAGACCCAGTACTTC; CDR3aa: CASSQDNTGRETQYF
j_gene: TRBJ2-1; abundance: few; d_gene: NA; v_gene: TRBV27; CDR3nt: TGTGCCAGCAGTTTAGAGAGGGAATACGGTGAGCAGTTCTTC; CDR3aa: CASSLEREYGEQFF
j_gene: TRBJ2-1; abundance: NA; d_gene: TRBD1; v_gene: TRBV2; CDR3nt: TGTGCCAGCAGTTGGGACAGTCTAGGCAATGAGCAGTTCTTC; CDR3aa: CASSWDSLGNEQFF
j_gene: TRBJ2-7; abundance: NA; d_gene: TRBD1; v_gene: TRBV7-3; CDR3nt: TGTGCCAGCAGCCCCAACAGGGGGCGGGAGCAGTACTTC; CDR3aa: CASSPNRGREQYF